The rows below give T cell receptor beta chains drawn from one sample of a study of T-cell memory formation after mild COVID-19. TCRdb re-analysed the 5' RACE reads in MiXCR, keeping a single row per CDR3 protein. The sample includes hundreds of thousands of distinct CDR3 sequences, 16% of them seen just once. The sequenced material came from PBMCs or a T cell subset sorted from them (not recorded which). The source of these receptors is a man younger than 35 who had mild COVID-19 (a few samples of this study predate the infection). Cell type and time point are not known. Each CDR3 is given with its conserved first and last residue. A D gene is named only where the DNA matches it firmly. Clone size, where shown, is once, few, many, or a class for clones that have expanded.

d_call j_call clone_size v_call cdr3_nt cdr3_aa
NA TRBJ2-1 few TRBV3-1 TGTGCCAGCAGCCAAGATCGATCGGGGAGCGAGCAGTTCTTC CASSQDRSGSEQFF
NA TRBJ2-3 many TRBV5-1 TGCGCCAGCAGGGGCAGGCCGGGAGTAGATACGCAGTATTTT CASRGRPGVDTQYF
NA TRBJ2-1 NA TRBV19 TGTGCCAGTAGTCTCGGGTTTCGTCGGAATGAGCAGTTCTTC CASSLGFRRNEQFF
NA TRBJ1-1 few TRBV7-3 TGTGCCAGCAGCCCCCGACCTGGCCGGTACACTGAAGCTTTCTTT CASSPRPGRYTEAFF
NA TRBJ2-5 NA TRBV7-9 TGTGCCAGCAGCTTAGCGGCAGGGGACGTCTTAGAGACCCAGTACTTC CASSLAAGDVLETQYF
TRBD2 TRBJ2-2 few TRBV5-1 TGCGCCAGCAGCCCCACTAGCGGCGGATCCGGGGAGCTGTTTTTT CASSPTSGGSGELFF
NA TRBJ1-5 few TRBV27 TGTGCCAGCAGTCCCAACATGGTTCAGCCCCAGCATTTT CASSPNMVQPQHF
NA TRBJ1-5 NA TRBV29-1 TGCAGCGTTGGGGAAGGGTTGAGTAGCAATCAGCCCCAGCATTTT CSVGEGLSSNQPQHF
NA TRBJ2-5 NA TRBV10-3 TGTGCCATCAGTGGATACCGGGACGGTCCGGGGGAGACCCAGTACTTC CAISGYRDGPGETQYF
NA TRBJ2-1 NA TRBV3-1 TGTGCCAGCAGCCGGGGGGAGAACAATGAGCAGTTCTTC CASSRGENNEQFF
TRBD1 TRBJ2-3 NA TRBV5-1 TGCGCCAGCAGCATAACAGGGGGCGCAGTAGATACGCAGTATTTT CASSITGGAVDTQYF
NA TRBJ2-6 few TRBV7-2 TGTGCCAGCAGCTTAAGGGCACTGACCTCTGGGGCCAACGTCCTGACTTTC CASSLRALTSGANVLTF
NA TRBJ1-1 NA TRBV13 TGTGCCAGCAGCTTAGGCCTTAGCGCCACTGAAGCTTTCTTT CASSLGLSATEAFF
NA TRBJ2-5 NA TRBV29-1 TGCAGCGGCCACAGGGGAGGAGAGGAGACCCAGTACTTC CSGHRGGEETQYF
NA TRBJ2-5 NA TRBV10-3 TGTGCCATCAGTGAGAAAGGGCGAGTACATGAGACCCAGTACTTC CAISEKGRVHETQYF
TRBD1 TRBJ2-2 NA TRBV29-1 TGCAGCGACTGGGACAGGGCCACCGGGGAGCTGTTTTTT CSDWDRATGELFF
TRBD1 TRBJ1-2 few TRBV12-3/TRBV12-4 TGTGCCAGCAGAGCCCCGGGACAGCCTAGAGGTTATGGCTACACCTTC CASRAPGQPRGYGYTF
TRBD1 TRBJ1-4 few TRBV10-3 TGTGCCATCAGTGGGGGATGGACAGGCCAGCTCCTCGGTAATGAAAAACTGTTTTTT CAISGGWTGQLLGNEKLFF
TRBD2 TRBJ2-3 NA TRBV6-2/TRBV6-3 TGTGCCAGCAGACTAGCGGGGCCTAGCACAGATACGCAGTATTTT CASRLAGPSTDTQYF
NA TRBJ1-2 NA TRBV9 TGTGCCAGCAGCGGGAGGGAGGTATCCGGCTACACCTTC CASSGREVSGYTF
NA TRBJ1-6 once TRBV3-1 TGTGCCAGCAGCCCGGGACGGTATAATTCACCCCTCCACTTT CASSPGRYNSPLHF
NA TRBJ2-7 NA TRBV4-2 TGTGCCAGCAGCCCCGAGACGGGAAACGCCTACGAGCAGTACTTC CASSPETGNAYEQYF
NA TRBJ2-2 few TRBV5-1 TGCGCCAGCAGCTTGCGGAACAGGTTCACCGGGGAGCTGTTTTTT CASSLRNRFTGELFF
NA TRBJ1-5 few TRBV7-6 TGTGCCAGCAGCTTATTGGCCGGCCAGCCCCAGCATTTT CASSLLAGQPQHF
TRBD1 TRBJ1-2 many TRBV29-1 TGCAGCGCCGAAGGGTTCAGGGGGGCTAACTATGGCTACACCTTC CSAEGFRGANYGYTF
NA TRBJ2-7 few TRBV27 TGTGCCAGCAGTTTATCGTGGGCTTACGAGCAGTACTTC CASSLSWAYEQYF
TRBD2 TRBJ2-7 NA TRBV20-1 TGCAGTGCTATTTCGGGGGGAAGAGCCCACGAGCAGTACTTC CSAISGGRAHEQYF
NA TRBJ2-1 NA TRBV3-1 TGTGCCAGCAGCCACCCCTACAATGAGCAGTTCTTC CASSHPYNEQFF
TRBD1 TRBJ1-5 few TRBV5-1 TGCGCCAGCAGCTTCCAGGGGGCGAGGGATCAGCCCCAGCATTTT CASSFQGARDQPQHF
NA TRBJ1-1 NA TRBV9 TGTGCCAGCAGCGTAGAAGGGCAAACTGAAGCTTTCTTT CASSVEGQTEAFF
NA TRBJ1-1 NA TRBV5-1 TGCGCCAGCAGCTTGGAGGGTGACAGACTTGAAGCTTTCTTT CASSLEGDRLEAFF
NA TRBJ2-5 few TRBV18 TGTGCCAGCTCACCAAATAGGGGTACGGAGACCCAGTACTTC CASSPNRGTETQYF
NA TRBJ1-1 NA TRBV7-9 TGTGCCAGCAGCTTAGATTCCAGGGCGGAATCCCAACGGGCTTTCTTT CASSLDSRAESQRAFF